Presented here are 17 T cell receptor beta chains from one specimen sequenced in a study of tumor-infiltrating lymphocytes in glioblastoma multiforme (dated 2017 in TCRdb). TCRdb lists the instrument as Illumina HiSeq 2500. Using a modified ARM-PCR protocol with multiple V-beta primers and a C-beta primer, the team built TCRB libraries from RNA through three nested multiplex PCR rounds. In TCRdb, the public reads were trimmed at Q25 with fastp and aligned with MiXCR, with productive beta chains retained. Each CDR3 protein appears once, grouped with its most common genes and DNA. For this sample the table gives fewer than 40,000 distinct CDR3 sequences, of which roughly two thirds were detected only once. The ten most abundant clones make up roughly 31% of the sample. The material sequenced was brain tumor tissue. These receptors all come from a male donor with glioblastoma.

This clonotype was observed many times. This chain uses TRBV7-2 with TRBJ1-1; D perhaps matches TRBD1 (6 bases). This CDR3 comprises 13 residues. Between the trimmed V and J ends, which lost 3 bases and 1 base, there was a span of 6 bases. The germline CDR1 and CDR2 sequences are SGHTA and FQGNSA. The CDR3 sequence is CASSLDRNTEAFF. Written as DNA, the CDR3 is TGTGCCAGCAGCTTGGACAGGAACACTGAAGCTTTCTTT.

Comment on this clonotype: The conserved phenylalanine or tryptophan normally closing the CDR3 is absent here, so this likely arose from a read error. This rearrangement joins TRBV10-3 to TRBJ1-1; D uncertain. V lost 11 bases and J lost 2, with 12 bases in between. The CDR3 is made up of 12 amino acids. Germline loops: CDR1 ENHRY, CDR2 SYGVKD. CDR3 amino acids: CAAIDGNTEAFL. In nucleotides, the CDR3 is TGTGCCGCCATCGACGGAAACACTGAAGCTTTCCTT.

This clonotype came up many times. The chain uses TRBV20-1 and TRBJ2-1; 10 bases line up with TRBD1. From germline, CDR1 is DFQATT and CDR2 SNEGSKA (reference sequence). The CDR3 is 13 amino acids. V was pared by 4 bases and J by 7 bases, with 4 bases of the junction left unmatched. The CDR3 coding sequence is TGCAGTGCTACGGGACAGGGGTTGAATGAGCAGTTCTTC. It is translated as CSATGQGLNEQFF.

Concerning this clonotype: Germline is not matched at one junction end, which may reflect a read error. J is TRBJ2-2 and V is TRBV19; D may match TRBD1 or TRBD2 (5 bases each). The CDR3 covers 16 residues. The germline V gene has CDR1 LNHDA and CDR2 SQIVND (reference sequence). CDR3 protein: CGSSMWGSSNTGELFF. In nucleotides, the CDR3 is TGTGGCAGTAGTATGTGGGGCAGTTCGAACACCGGGGAGCTTTTTTTT.

As concerns this clonotype: Possible read error: a much larger clone is one base away. The J gene is TRBJ1-5, the V gene TRBV5-6; D is perhaps TRBD1 (6 bases). The V gene's germline CDR1 is SGHDT and CDR2 YYEEEE. V was clipped by 3 bases and J by 7 bases, with 17 bases between them. CDR3 length equals 15 residues. Written as DNA, the CDR3 is TGTGCCAGCAGCTACGGGACAAGGGGCGGCCAGCCCCAGCATTTT. Translating gives CASSYGTRGGQPQHF.

This clonotype was detected many times. A much larger clone is a single base away; this may be a read error. Given the absence of the conserved phenylalanine or tryptophan at the CDR3 end, a read error is likely. The chain carries TRBV20-1 and TRBJ2-2; the match to TRBD2 covers 8 bases. Germline assignment: CDR1 DFQATT and CDR2 SNEGSKA (reference sequence). Losses at the gene ends were 7 bases for V and 7 bases for J; bases not matched to a gene: 5. The CDR3 extends over 12 amino acids. Written as DNA, the CDR3 is TGCAGTGTACTAGCGGACGGCGGGGAGCTGTTTTCT. This translates into CSVLADGGELFS.

Only one count was recorded for this clonotype. The conserved phenylalanine or tryptophan normally closing the CDR3 is absent here, so this likely arose from a read error. This chain uses TRBV6-6 with TRBJ2-7, with 8 bases matching TRBD1. Germline values: CDR1 MNHNY, CDR2 SVGAGI (reference sequence). The V and J ends lost 4 bases and 0 bases, in that order; junction bases with no gene match: 2. CDR3 length: 14 amino acids. In DNA, the CDR3 is TGTGCCAGCAGTTCCACAGGGGGCTCCTACGAGCAGTACCTC. Translating gives CASSSTGGSYEQYL.

With respect to this clonotype: A much larger clone differs from this one at a single base, so this may be a read error. The chain has TRBV29-1 and TRBJ2-1; possibly TRBD1 for D (5 bases). The germline V gene has CDR1 SQVTM and CDR2 ANQGSEA. This CDR3 is 16 amino acids long. The V end was cut by 0 bases, the J end by 2 bases, with 14 bases between. DNA for the CDR3: TGCAGCGTTGAAGACCCGGACAAGGGAACCTACAATGAGCAGTTCTTC. Residues: CSVEDPDKGTYNEQFF.

This clonotype was detected a few times. The chain has TRBV6-6 and TRBJ1-1; D is possibly TRBD1 (5 bases). Between the trimmed V and J ends, which lost 0 bases and 0 bases, there was a span of 8 bases. The CDR3 contains 15 residues. Germline-derived CDR1 and CDR2 are MNHNY and SVGAGI (reference sequence). The chain's CDR3 is CASSYSPGLNTEAFF. The CDR3 DNA is TGTGCCAGCAGTTACTCGCCGGGGCTGAACACTGAAGCTTTCTTT.

In regard to this clonotype: The junction departs from germline at one end; a sequencing error may be responsible. CDR3 protein: CAISESRGDEKLLF. In DNA, the CDR3 is TGTGCCATCAGTGAGTCCAGGGGGGATGAAAAGCTGCTTTTT. This chain links TRBV10-3 with TRBJ1-4; 7 bases are a match to TRBD1. Germline V gene data show CDR1 as ENHRY and CDR2 as SYGVKD. The CDR3 is made up of 14 amino acids.

On this clonotype: With a much larger clone just one base away, this may be a read error. The chain employs TRBV29-1 and TRBJ2-7; no clear D. CDR3 length equals 16 residues. The V gene's germline CDR1 is SQVTM and CDR2 ANQGSEA. CDR3 loop: CSVVSFYTPSSYEQHF. The CDR3 nucleotides are TGCAGCGTTGTATCTTTCTATACTCCGAGCTCCTACGAGCAGCACTTC.

This clonotype appeared a single time. A much larger clonotype is one base distant, so this may be a read error. This chain connects TRBV24-1 to TRBJ2-5, with 7 bases matching TRBD2. The CDR3 runs 13 residues. Germline CDR1 and CDR2: KGHDR and SFDVKD. CDR3 protein: CTTSDGGRETQYF. The CDR3 DNA reads TGTACCACCAGTGATGGCGGGAGAGAGACCCAGTACTTC.

Concerning this clonotype itself: The CDR3 does not close with the conserved phenylalanine or tryptophan, likely indicating a read error. The chain is built from TRBV28 and TRBJ1-1; possibly TRBD1 for D (5 bases). This CDR3 has 18 residues. With 6 bases removed from V and 1 base from J, the gap between germline ends came to 24 bases. Looked up from germline, CDR1 is MDHEN and CDR2 is SYDVKM. The CDR3 here is CASSRAGGGVRRNTEAFS. CDR3 DNA sequence: TGTGCCAGCAGCCGAGCGGGGGGAGGGGTGCGGAGGAACACTGAAGCTTTCTCT.

To note about this clonotype: The junction departs from germline at one end; a sequencing error may be responsible. The chain carries TRBV10-2 and TRBJ1-5; D is unclear. This CDR3 is built from 15 residues. Germline V gene lookup returns CDR1 WSHSY and CDR2 SAAADI. The CDR3 DNA follows: TGCGCCAGCAGTGTTGAGGGCTATAGCAATCTGCCCCAGCATTTT. It yields the protein CASSVEGYSNLPQHF.

About this clonotype itself: Germline and junction disagree at one end, which may indicate a read error. The chain uses TRBV6-2 or TRBV6-3 and TRBJ2-7; no reliable D call. This CDR3 spans 13 amino acids. The germline gives CDR1 MNHEY, CDR2 SVGEGT. The CDR3 loop is CSSSSLPVREQYF. CDR3 in DNA: TGTTCCAGCAGTTCGCTACCGGTCCGCGAGCAGTACTTC.

In its sample, this clonotype ranks as medium-sized. The chain recombines TRBV29-1 with TRBJ2-7; D ambiguous. Germline V gene sequence: CDR1 SQVTM, CDR2 ANQGSEA. This CDR3 region has 12 residues. V lost 1 base and J 4 bases, leaving 8 bases between the germline ends. Here the CDR3 DNA reads TGCAGCGTTGAAGGGAACCGATACGAGCAGTACTTC. It is translated as CSVEGNRYEQYF.

For this clonotype: One junction end disagrees with the germline gene, perhaps due to a read error. V gene TRBV28 combines with J gene TRBJ1-2; the match to TRBD1 covers 7 bases. CDR1 is MDHEN, CDR2 SYDVKM, per germline. CDR3 length: 14 amino acids. As DNA, the CDR3 is TGTGCCGGCAGTTTATTAGGGACAGACTATGGCTACGCCTTC. It is translated as CAGSLLGTDYGYAF.